The 14 T cell receptor beta chains listed next were all sequenced from one sample in a study of T cells after yellow fever vaccination. TCRdb itself ran the 5' RACE reads through MiXCR, one entry per CDR3 protein. The table shows under 150,000 distinct CDR3 sequences, with approximately 7.7% occurring only once. The sequencing here drew on CD4+ T cells sorted from PBMCs, taken 5 days after the yellow fever booster vaccination. The receptors come from a man in his thirties or forties who received the YFV17D yellow fever vaccine.

The sample holds many counts of this clonotype. The CDR3 DNA reads TGCAGCGTTGGCCCAGCCACCTACGAGCAGTACTTC. The encoded protein is CSVGPATYEQYF. The chain has TRBV29-1 and TRBJ2-7; no definite D call. CDR1 and CDR2 (germline): SQVTM, ANQGSEA. V lost 4 bases, J lost 2 bases, and 9 bases lay in between. The CDR3 has 12 amino acids.

This clonotype has just one count. A read error may be the cause here, since a much bigger clone is one base away. The chain carries TRBV30 and TRBJ2-7; D might be TRBD2 (5 bases). The V gene's germline CDR1 is GTSNPN and CDR2 SVGIG (reference sequence). The CDR3 sequence is 14 residues long. Between the trimmed V and J ends, which lost 3 bases and 2 bases, there was a span of 14 bases. The CDR3, as DNA: TGTGCCTGGAGAGCGGAGCGCCAGGCCTACGAGCAGTACTTC. Its protein product is CAWRAERQAYEQYF. Full variable domain (rest looked up from reference TRBV30 and TRBJ2-7): SQTIHQWPATLVQPVGSPLSLECTVEGTSNPNLYWYRQAAGRGLQLLFYSVGIGQISSEVPQNLSASRPQDRQFILSSKKLLLSDSGFYLCAWRAERQAYEQYFGPGTRLTVT.

This clonotype has at least ten counts. This chain joins TRBV10-3 and TRBJ2-3; D might be TRBD1 (6 bases). V was clipped by 0 bases and J by 8 bases, with 15 bases between them. Germline V gene sequence: CDR1 ENHRY, CDR2 SYGVKD. The length of the CDR3 is 15 residues. The CDR3 region has the DNA TGTGCCATCAGTGAGTCGATGGGACAAAAGGTTACGCAGTATTTT. This codes for CAISESMGQKVTQYF.

A note on this clonotype: A much larger clone lies a single base off, so this may be a read error. Here the CDR3 DNA reads TGCGCCAGCAGCCCCCCCAGCGGGCAGCTGTTTTTT. Encoded protein: CASSPPSGQLFF. The V call is TRBV5-1, the J call TRBJ2-2; D may be TRBD2 (6 bases). CDR1 is SGHRS, CDR2 YFSETQ, per germline. The CDR3 extends over 12 amino acids.

In this sample, this clonotype turned up many times. This chain connects TRBV4-3 to TRBJ1-3; D is unresolved. V was pared by 0 bases and J by 0 bases, with 12 bases between. Per the germline V gene, CDR1 is LGHNA and CDR2 is YSLEER. This CDR3 contains 17 residues. The CDR3 loop is CASSQDPQKGSGNTIYF. As DNA, the CDR3 is TGCGCCAGCAGCCAAGACCCCCAAAAGGGCTCTGGAAACACCATATATTTT.

In its sample, this clonotype was seen many times. The gene calls are TRBV7-6 and TRBJ1-4; no definite D call. There are 14 residues in the CDR3. Germline values: CDR1 SGHVS, CDR2 FNYEAQ. V lost 5 bases to trimming and J lost 7 bases, with 14 bases between them. As DNA, the CDR3 is TGTGCCAGCAGCCCTAAGGTGCTGGGTGAAAAACTGTTTTTT. Translated, it gives CASSPKVLGEKLFF.

In this sample, this clonotype turned up many times. This sequence joins TRBV5-1 and TRBJ2-1, with D tentatively TRBD2 (6 bases). With 0 bases removed from V and 7 bases from J, the gap between germline ends came to 14 bases. CDR1 and CDR2 (germline): SGHRS, YFSETQ. The CDR3 sequence is 15 residues long. The CDR3 bases are TGCGCCAGCAGCTTGGCAGCGGGCAAGGGGAATGAGCAGTTCTTC. The encoded protein is CASSLAAGKGNEQFF.

The chain is built from TRBV24-1 and TRBJ2-1, with TRBD1 matching 8 bases. This CDR3 spans 12 amino acids. V was clipped by 9 bases and J by 7 bases; unmatched bases: 4. Germline lookup yields CDR1 KGHDR and CDR2 SFDVKD. CDR3 coding DNA: TGTGCCACCCAAAGACAGGGGAATGAGCAGTTCTTC. It codes for CATQRQGNEQFF.

V gene TRBV20-1 combines with J gene TRBJ2-2; 11 bases are shared with TRBD2. J lost 0 bases, V lost 6 bases, and 3 bases had no gene match. This CDR3 is 15 amino acids long. Germline CDR1 reads DFQATT; CDR2 reads SNEGSKA (reference sequence). CDR3 protein: CSALAGGTNTGELFF. The CDR3 region has the DNA TGCAGTGCGTTAGCGGGAGGGACGAACACCGGGGAGCTGTTTTTT.

This clonotype has a count of ten or more. The chain couples TRBV7-7 to TRBJ2-1; D remains ambiguous. The germline V gene has CDR1 SSHAT and CDR2 FNYEAQ (reference sequence). Trimming pared 3 bases from V and 1 base from J, leaving 7 bases between. The CDR3 runs 14 residues. CDR3 DNA sequence: TGTGCCAGCAGCTTGGGTGGTTCCTACAATGAGCAGTTCTTC. The encoded protein is CASSLGGSYNEQFF.

With regard to this clonotype: This may be a read error, as it is one base from a much larger clone. The V gene is TRBV20-1, the J gene TRBJ2-6, with a possible D match to TRBD1 (6 bases). CDR1 is DFQATT and CDR2 is SNEGSKA in the germline V gene (reference sequence). This CDR3 comprises 14 residues. As DNA, the CDR3 is TGCAGTGCTAGAGCGGACAGTGGGGACAACGTCCTGACTTTC. This translates into CSARADSGDNVLTF.

This clonotype was seen ten or more times. The V call is TRBV12-3 or TRBV12-4, the J call TRBJ2-7; D is perhaps TRBD1 (6 bases). The CDR3 extends over 15 amino acids. Trimming cost V 7 bases and J 6 bases, with 22 bases left between them. As DNA, the CDR3 is TGTGCCAGCACCGAGGACAGATTGTTGGGTATCGAGCAGTACTTC. Its protein product is CASTEDRLLGIEQYF.

The V gene is TRBV5-5, the J gene TRBJ2-2, with a weak D call TRBD2 (6 bases). This CDR3 is built from 13 residues. Trimming left V 3 bases short and J 6 bases short, with 9 bases between. The V gene's germline CDR1 is SGHKS and CDR2 YYEKEE (reference sequence). The CDR3: CASSWGEAGELFF. In nucleotides, the CDR3 is TGTGCCAGCAGCTGGGGGGAGGCCGGGGAGCTGTTTTTT.

This clonotype was detected ten times or more. This chain links TRBV20-1 with TRBJ2-7; the D is unclear. Germline V gene data show CDR1 as DFQATT and CDR2 as SNEGSKA (reference sequence). Trimming took 6 bases from V and 9 from J, leaving 21 bases between them. The CDR3 has 13 amino acids. The CDR3 nucleotides are TGCAGTGCGAGTACCGGGCCTACTTCGGGGCAGTACTTC. Its protein product is CSASTGPTSGQYF.